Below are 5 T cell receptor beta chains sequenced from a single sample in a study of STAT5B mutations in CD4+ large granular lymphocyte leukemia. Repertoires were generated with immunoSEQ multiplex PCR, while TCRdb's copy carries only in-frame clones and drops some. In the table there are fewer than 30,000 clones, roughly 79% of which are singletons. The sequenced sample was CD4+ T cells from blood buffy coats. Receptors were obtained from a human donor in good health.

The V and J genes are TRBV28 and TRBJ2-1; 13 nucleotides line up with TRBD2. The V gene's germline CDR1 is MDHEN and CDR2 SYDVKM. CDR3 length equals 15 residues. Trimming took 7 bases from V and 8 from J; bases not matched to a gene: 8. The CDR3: CASTRLAGGADEQFF. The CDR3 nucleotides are TGTGCCAGCACCCGACTAGCGGGAGGAGCCGATGAGCAGTTCTTC.

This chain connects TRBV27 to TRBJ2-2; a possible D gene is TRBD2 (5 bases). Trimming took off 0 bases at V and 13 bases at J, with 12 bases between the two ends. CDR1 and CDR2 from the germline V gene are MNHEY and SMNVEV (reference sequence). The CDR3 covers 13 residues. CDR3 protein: CASSLSYSGLLFF. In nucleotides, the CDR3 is TGTGCCAGCAGTTTATCGTACTCGGGGTTGCTGTTTTTT.

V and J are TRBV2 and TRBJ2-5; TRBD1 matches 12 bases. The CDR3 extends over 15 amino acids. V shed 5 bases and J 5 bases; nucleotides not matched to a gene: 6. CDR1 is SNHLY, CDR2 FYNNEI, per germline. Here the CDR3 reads CASSRDRGPEETQYF. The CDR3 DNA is TGTGCCAGCAGTAGGGACAGGGGGCCTGAGGAGACCCAGTACTTC.

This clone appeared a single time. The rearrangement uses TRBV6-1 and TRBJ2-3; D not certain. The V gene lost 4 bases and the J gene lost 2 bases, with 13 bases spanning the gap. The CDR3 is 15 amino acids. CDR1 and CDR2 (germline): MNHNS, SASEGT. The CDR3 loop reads CASSAGLLPTDTQYF. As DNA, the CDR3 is TGTGCCAGCAGTGCCGGTCTCTTACCCACAGATACGCAGTATTTT.

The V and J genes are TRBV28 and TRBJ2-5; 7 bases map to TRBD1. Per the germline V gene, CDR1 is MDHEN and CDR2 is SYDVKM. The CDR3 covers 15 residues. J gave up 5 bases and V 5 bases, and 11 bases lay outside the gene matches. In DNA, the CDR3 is TGTGCCAGCAGTCCCAGACAGGGCCCGGGGGAGACCCAGTACTTC. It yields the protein CASSPRQGPGETQYF. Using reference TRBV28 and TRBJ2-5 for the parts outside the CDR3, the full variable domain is DVKVTQSSRYLVKRTGEKVFLECVQDMDHENMFWYRQDPGLGLRLIYFSYDVKMKEKGDIPEGYSVSREKKERFSLILESASTNQTSMYLCASSPRQGPGETQYFGPGTRLLVL.